The clone carrying this T cell receptor beta chain was seen once. This CDR3 contains 13 residues. In germline, CDR1 is LGHNA, CDR2 YSLEER. Between the trimmed V and J ends, which lost 3 bases and 10 bases, there was a span of 13 bases. This record belongs to a study of blood T cell repertoires in COVID-19. TCRdb keeps only in-frame clones here, not all; method: immunoSEQ multiplex PCR. Altogether approximately 190,000 clones are present, around 84% being singletons, with the ten largest covering 3.2%. The sequence derives from a woman aged 25 to 39 who had been exposed to COVID-19. The chain is built from TRBV4-3 and TRBJ2-1, with TRBD2 as a possible D gene (5 bases). Sequenced sample: PBMCs or T cells enriched from blood (not recorded which). The chain's CDR3 is CASSQPGIGEQFF. In DNA, the CDR3 is TGCGCCAGCAGCCAGCCCGGGATTGGAGAGCAGTTCTTC.